The present T cell receptor (beta chain) was sequenced within a study of CXCR3 chemokines and chemotherapy response in bladder cancer (dated 2022 in TCRdb). With respect to the entire study: The study set out to examine whether the activity of the CXCR3 chemokine system within tumors predicted response to chemotherapy in human bladder cancer.

This clonotype was seen ten or more times. No antigen is known for it. No base quality values were provided; no much bigger clone lies one nucleotide off. Library preparation employed PCR. Instrument on record: Illumina HiSeq 2500. The public reads were run again by TCRdb, first through fastp at Q25 and then through MiXCR, and only productive beta chains were kept. Entries are consolidated by CDR3 protein sequence, retaining the most common genes and DNA. The sample table shows several thousand distinct CDR3 sequences, and approximately 22% are seen once. The top ten hold 8.8% of the sample. This TCR derives from a human donor with bladder cancer that did not respond to neoadjuvant chemotherapy. Sample collection occurred from a patient whose treatment included neoadjuvant chemotherapy.

At the DNA level, the sequence is TGTGCCAGCAGTGAACCGGGACTCCCAGAGACCCAGTACTTC. It is translated as CASSEPGLPETQYF. The chain uses TRBV6-9 and TRBJ2-5, with TRBD2 tentatively as D gene (6 bases match). The germline V gene encodes CDR1 MNHGY and CDR2 SVAAGI. Between the V and J ends, shortened by 5 bases and 4 bases respectively, the junction contains 14 bases. The CDR3 spans 14 residues, from the cysteine through the phenylalanine. Only the CDR3 part of the read is kept: 42 bases, read in frame from the first base.